The TCR beta chain described here comes from a study of blood T cell repertoires in COVID-19 (dated by TCRdb to about 2020). A note on the overall study: The collaborator samples originated in the United States, Italy and Spain and spanned the acute and convalescent phases of COVID-19. The material from the prospective study consisted of cDNA or gDNA derived from T cells, B-cell-depleted T cells, or PBMCs. Deeply sampled blood TCRbeta repertoires from subjects exposed to, actively infected with, or recovered from COVID-19 were included in the dataset. The repertoires were released in a freely available public database meant as a resource for research on the immune response to SARS-CoV-2. Samples came from the ongoing ImmuneRACE study (first 160 participants) plus 1,254 subjects from 6 global collaborators. Sample metadata almost always included a de-identified subject ID, COVID-19 status, age in years and sex. HLA class I and class II types, where available, came from metadata supplied by the sample provider rather than from assay-based typing.

Overall study outcomes, separate from this receptor: The quantity of clinical and demographic metadata differed by source and by participant and was supplied without curation.

Whole blood was collected in K2EDTA tubes by collaborating institutions according to the institutions' own protocols. For TCRbeta analysis, collaborators shipped samples in one of three forms: frozen whole blood, isolated PBMCs, or DNA extracted from either of those sample types. The immunoSEQ Assay, a bias-controlled multiplex PCR, was used to amplify TCRbeta CDR3 regions from genomic DNA. On the study's bioinformatics: Within the assay, amplification of reference gene primers was used to estimate how many nucleated cells each sample contained. To quantify the absolute abundance of each unique TCRbeta CDR3 rearrangement, sequence reads were collapsed and filtered. For each sample, productive Simpson clonality was calculated as the square root of Simpson's diversity index over productive rearrangements. Here the immuneACCESS table is served through TCRdb, limited to in-frame sequences with V and J called. Missing clones are a known gap in these copies; in checked studies unresolved V genes cover under half, and the rest lacks a known reason. V and J calls and clone size are those listed in that table; D and trimming were worked out from the DNA. The sample records roughly 70,000 clones, around 80% of which are singletons. The leading ten clones occupy over 7.5% of the sample.

Regarding this clone: Which antigen it targets is not known. It has no much larger one-base neighbor in the sample; base qualities were not kept.

The V end loses 6 bases and the J end loses 0 bases, and a stretch of 12 bases separates them. The germline V gene (reference sequence) specifies SEHNR as CDR1 and FQNEAQ as CDR2. The CDR3 measures 15 amino acids from cysteine to phenylalanine. Of the read, only the CDR3 DNA is kept; its 45 bases are in frame from base 1. The receptor's source is a human donor in a cohort sampled during active COVID-19. The source material was peripheral blood. The chain is made from TRBV7-9 and TRBJ2-1; a tentative D call is TRBD2 (6 bases match). The DNA is as follows: TGTGCCAGCAGACCGACGCGGGGCTCCTACAATGAGCAGTTCTTC. Its translation reads: CASRPTRGSYNEQFF.